One sample yielded the 13 T cell receptor beta chains listed below, sequenced in a study of blood T cell repertoires in COVID-19 (dated by TCRdb to about 2020). Library construction relied on the immunoSEQ multiplex PCR assay. Sourced from immuneACCESS, this table was stored by TCRdb with only in-frame sequences that have V and J called. A share of the clones is absent; for the studies checked, an unresolved V gene accounts for under half, and the remainder has no known explanation. The sample profile shows more than 25,000 clones; almost 90% of them were found once. The top ten constitute around 15% of the sample. The sample taken for sequencing was peripheral blood. All receptors come from a man aged 65-85 years with acute or convalescent COVID-19.

The gene calls are TRBV3-1 (or the pseudogene TRBV3-2) and TRBJ1-2; D is uncertain. Germline CDR1 is LGHDT and CDR2 is YNNKEL (reference sequence). The CDR3 totals 12 residues. Trimming shortened V by 0 bases and J by 10 bases, and 9 bases separated the two germline ends. CDR3: CASSQDPGVYTF. The CDR3 bases are TGTGCCAGCAGCCAAGATCCGGGAGTCTACACCTTC.

The chain joins TRBV5-1 to TRBJ1-4, with D possibly matching TRBD1 (5 bases). V was pared by 5 bases and J by 3 bases, with 11 bases between. CDR1 and CDR2 (germline): SGHRS, YFSETQ. There are 14 residues in the CDR3. CDR3 DNA sequence: TGCGCCAGCAGTGAAGGGGCAGCTAATGAAAAACTGTTTTTT. It translates to CASSEGAANEKLFF.

The chain links TRBV19 to TRBJ1-5; 7 nucleotides align to TRBD1. The CDR3 runs to 14 residues. The trim removed 5 bases at V and 2 bases at J, leaving 3 bases unmatched. The germline CDR1 and CDR2 sequences are LNHDA and SQIVND (reference sequence). CDR3 DNA sequence: TGTGCCAGTAGTTTAACAGGGGGCAATCAGCCCCAGCATTTT. Translating it yields CASSLTGGNQPQHF.

This chain uses TRBV3-1 (or the pseudogene TRBV3-2) with TRBJ2-1, with TRBD2 matching 12 bases. Germline CDR1 is LGHDT and CDR2 is YNNKEL (reference sequence). The V gene end was trimmed by 4 bases and the J gene end by 7 bases; junction bases not matched to a gene: 2. This CDR3 has 14 amino acids. CDR3 sequence reads: CASSRLAGENEQFF. Written as DNA, the CDR3 is TGTGCCAGCAGCCGACTAGCGGGAGAGAATGAGCAGTTCTTC.

The chain combines TRBV6-2 or TRBV6-3 with TRBJ1-2; 8 bases map to TRBD1. This CDR3 has 14 amino acids. The junction had 6 bases not matched to a gene; V was cut back by 5 bases and J by 4 bases. CDR1 is MNHEY, CDR2 SVGEGT, per germline. The CDR3 nucleotides are TGTGCCAGCAGTGACCAGGGGGCCGCCTATGGCTACACCTTC. Translation gives CASSDQGAAYGYTF.

The chain uses TRBV7-9 and TRBJ1-1; TRBD1 aligns across 8 bases. Germline V gene lookup returns CDR1 SEHNR and CDR2 FQNEAQ (reference sequence). Unmatched junction bases numbered 10, after V lost 5 bases and J lost 5 bases. This CDR3 contains 15 residues. This CDR3 is CASSRTTGGGTEAFF. Written as DNA, the CDR3 is TGTGCCAGCAGCAGAACAACAGGGGGAGGAACTGAAGCTTTCTTT.

A few counts support this clone. The rearrangement joins TRBV6-5 to TRBJ1-1; TRBD1 agrees at 10 bases. The V segment lost 4 bases and the J segment 6 bases; nucleotides outside the gene matches: 11. Germline assignment: CDR1 MNHEY and CDR2 SVGAGI. The CDR3 contains 16 residues. CDR3 DNA sequence: TGTGCCAGCAGTTCCCCCCACGGGACAGGGGACCCTGAAGCTTTCTTT. It specifies CASSSPHGTGDPEAFF.

This chain uses TRBV24-1 with TRBJ2-1, with TRBD1 matching 8 bases. CDR1 and CDR2 (germline): KGHDR, SFDVKD. V gave up 10 bases and J gave up 8 bases; unmatched junction bases: 15. The CDR3 extends over 15 amino acids. CDR3 residues: CATQTPIDRGDEQFF. The CDR3 nucleotides are TGTGCCACACAAACTCCAATCGACAGGGGTGATGAGCAGTTCTTC.

The chain is built from TRBV5-6 and TRBJ2-7, with 14 positions matching TRBD2. CDR3 length: 15 amino acids. The V segment lost 4 bases and the J segment 3 bases; nucleotides outside the gene matches: 3. From germline, CDR1 is SGHDT and CDR2 YYEEEE. CDR3 protein: CASSRGTSGSYEQYF. CDR3 DNA sequence: TGTGCCAGCAGCCGCGGGACTAGCGGGAGCTACGAGCAGTACTTC.

V is TRBV5-8 and J is TRBJ1-2; perhaps TRBD1 as D (5 bases). Germline CDR1 reads SGHTS; CDR2 reads YDEGEE. The CDR3 consists of 14 residues. Trimming left V 4 bases short and J 4 bases short, with 14 bases between. The CDR3 coding sequence is TGTGCCAGCAGCCCCAGGACGGGACTCTATGGCTACACCTTC. It codes for CASSPRTGLYGYTF.

This rearrangement joins TRBV5-6 to TRBJ1-2, with a weak D call TRBD1 (5 bases). Germline CDR1 and CDR2: SGHDT and YYEEEE. V was shortened by 3 bases and J by 6 bases, with 18 bases between the two germline ends. The CDR3 length is 15 residues. The CDR3 loop reads CASSSLDKVGHGYTF. CDR3 sequence (DNA): TGTGCCAGCAGCTCGTTGGACAAGGTTGGACATGGCTACACCTTC. Full variable domain (missing parts from reference TRBV5-6 and TRBJ1-2): DAGVTQSPTHLIKTRGQQVTLRCSPKSGHDTVSWYQQALGQGPQFIFQYYEEEERQRGNFPDRFSGHQFPNYSSELNVNALLLGDSALYLCASSSLDKVGHGYTFGSGTRLTVV.

The chain joins TRBV7-8 to TRBJ2-7, with 12 bases identical to TRBD2. Germline values: CDR1 SGHVS, CDR2 FQNEAQ. The junction had 10 bases not matched to a gene; V was cut back by 5 bases and J by 5 bases. The CDR3 loop spans 16 amino acids. The CDR3 sequence is CASSRTGLAGFDEQYF. Written as DNA, the CDR3 is TGTGCCAGCAGCCGAACGGGACTAGCGGGTTTCGACGAGCAGTACTTC.

The table lists this clone with a count of one. The V gene is TRBV6-5, the J gene TRBJ1-2, with D maybe TRBD1 (6 bases). Trimming shortened V by 7 bases and J by 8 bases, and 23 bases separated the two germline ends. There are 15 residues in the CDR3. The germline CDR1 and CDR2 sequences are MNHEY and SVGAGI. For the CDR3, the DNA is TGTGCCAGCACCTCTAGGTGGGGGGGCGCGGGCGGCTACACCTTC. It yields the protein CASTSRWGGAGGYTF.